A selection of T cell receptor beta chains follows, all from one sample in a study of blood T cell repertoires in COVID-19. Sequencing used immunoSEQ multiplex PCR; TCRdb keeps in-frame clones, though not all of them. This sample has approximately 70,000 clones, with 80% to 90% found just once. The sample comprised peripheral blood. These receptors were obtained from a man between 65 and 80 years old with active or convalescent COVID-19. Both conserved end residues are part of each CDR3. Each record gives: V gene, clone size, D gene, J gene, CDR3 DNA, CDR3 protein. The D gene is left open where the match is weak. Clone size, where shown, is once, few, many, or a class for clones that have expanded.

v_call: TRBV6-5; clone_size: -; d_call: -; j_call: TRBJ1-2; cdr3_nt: TGTGCCAGCTCAGGGTCGGCGTACCAATATGGCTACACCTTC; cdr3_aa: CASSGSAYQYGYTF
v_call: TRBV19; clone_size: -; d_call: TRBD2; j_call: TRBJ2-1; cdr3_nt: TGTGCCAGTAGTATTCGGCTAGCGGGAGGATCCTACAATGAGCAGTTCTTC; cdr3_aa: CASSIRLAGGSYNEQFF
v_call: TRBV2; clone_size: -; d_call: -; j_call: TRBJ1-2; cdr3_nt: TGTGCCAGCAGTGATGCCAGGGGTGGGTATGGCTACACCTTC; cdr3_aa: CASSDARGGYGYTF
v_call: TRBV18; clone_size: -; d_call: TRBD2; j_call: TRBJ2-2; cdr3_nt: TGTGCCAGCTCACCAGGTTTAGCGGGAACTGGAGGCACCGGGGAGCTGTTTTTT; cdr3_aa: CASSPGLAGTGGTGELFF
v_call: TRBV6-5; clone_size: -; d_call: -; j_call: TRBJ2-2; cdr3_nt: TGTGCCAGCAGTTACTCACAGGGTATCAGGGAGCTGTTTTTT; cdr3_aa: CASSYSQGIRELFF
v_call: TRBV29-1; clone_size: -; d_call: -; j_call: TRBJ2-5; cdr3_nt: TGCAGCCTCTCCAGTGACACCGCCCCAGAGACCCAGTACTTC; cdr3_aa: CSLSSDTAPETQYF
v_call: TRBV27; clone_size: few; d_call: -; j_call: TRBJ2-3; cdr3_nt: TGTGCCAGCAGGACCTCGACTAGCACAGATACGCAGTATTTT; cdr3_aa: CASRTSTSTDTQYF
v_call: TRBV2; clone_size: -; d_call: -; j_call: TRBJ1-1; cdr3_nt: TGTGCCAGCGAGGGGAACACTGAAGCTTTCTTT; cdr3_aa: CASEGNTEAFF
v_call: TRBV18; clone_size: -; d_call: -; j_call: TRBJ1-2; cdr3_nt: TGTGCCAGCTCACCACCATCACAGCTCTATGGCTACACCTTC; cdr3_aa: CASSPPSQLYGYTF
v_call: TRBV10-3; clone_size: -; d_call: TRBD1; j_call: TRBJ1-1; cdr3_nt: TGTGCCATCACCTTTGACAGGGTGAACACTGAAGCTTTCTTT; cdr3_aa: CAITFDRVNTEAFF
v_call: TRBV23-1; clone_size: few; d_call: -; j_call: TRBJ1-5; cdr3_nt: TGCGCCAGCAGTCAATCGAAACAGGGAGTTAATCAGCCCCAGCATTTT; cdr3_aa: CASSQSKQGVNQPQHF
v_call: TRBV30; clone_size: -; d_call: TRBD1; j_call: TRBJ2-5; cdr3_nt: TGTGCCTGGGGCACAGGGGCCCAAGAGACCCAGTACTTC; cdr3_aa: CAWGTGAQETQYF
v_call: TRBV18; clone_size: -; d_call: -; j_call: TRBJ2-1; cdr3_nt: TGTGCCAGCTCACCTACCGACAGTCAAAATGAGCAGTTCTTC; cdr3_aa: CASSPTDSQNEQFF
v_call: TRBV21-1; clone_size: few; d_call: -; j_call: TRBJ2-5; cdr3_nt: TGTGCCAGCAGCAAACGTTACCCAGACGAGGACAGACAGTACCAAGAGACCCAGTACTTC; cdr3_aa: CASSKRYPDEDRQYQETQYF
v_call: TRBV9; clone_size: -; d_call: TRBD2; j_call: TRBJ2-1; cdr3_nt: TGTGCCAGCAGCTCCCGAATCGTAGCGGGAGATAACTCCTACAATGAGCAGTTCTTC; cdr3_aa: CASSSRIVAGDNSYNEQFF
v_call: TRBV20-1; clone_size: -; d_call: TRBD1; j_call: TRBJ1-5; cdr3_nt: TGCAGTGCTAGTGATGGGACAGGGGGGGGCAATCAGCCCCAGCATTTT; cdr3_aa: CSASDGTGGGNQPQHF
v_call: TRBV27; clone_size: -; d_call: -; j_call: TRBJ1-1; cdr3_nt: TGTGCCAGCATTTCTGGAGGGGGGGCCACTGAAGCTTTCTTT; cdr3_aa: CASISGGGATEAFF
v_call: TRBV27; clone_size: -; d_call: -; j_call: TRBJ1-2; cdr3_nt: TGTGCCAGCAGTTTATCCACGGACAGTATTAACTATGGCTACACCTTC; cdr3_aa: CASSLSTDSINYGYTF
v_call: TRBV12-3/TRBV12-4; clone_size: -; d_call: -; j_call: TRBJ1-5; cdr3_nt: TGTGCCAGCAGTTCCAGTGGCAATCAGCCCCAGCATTTT; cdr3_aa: CASSSSGNQPQHF
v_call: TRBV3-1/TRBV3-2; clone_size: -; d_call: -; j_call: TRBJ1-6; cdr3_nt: TGTGCCAGCAGCCTTAGACAGCTCGGAACACCCCTCCACTTT; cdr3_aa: CASSLRQLGTPLHF
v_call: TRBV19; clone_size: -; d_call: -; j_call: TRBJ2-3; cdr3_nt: TGTGCCAGTAGTAGTTTACCTGGGGGCGACACAGATACGCAGTATTTT; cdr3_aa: CASSSLPGGDTDTQYF
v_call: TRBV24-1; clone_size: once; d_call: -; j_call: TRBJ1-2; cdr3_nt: TGTGCCACCAGTGACAGGTCGTATGGCTACACCTTC; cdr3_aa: CATSDRSYGYTF
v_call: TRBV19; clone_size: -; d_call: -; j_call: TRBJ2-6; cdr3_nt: TGTGCCAGTACCCTGACAGGAACCTCTGGGGCCAACGTCCTGACTTTC; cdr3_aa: CASTLTGTSGANVLTF
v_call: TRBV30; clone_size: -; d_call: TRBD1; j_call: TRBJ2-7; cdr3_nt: TGTGCCTGGAGTAGGGGGACAGGGCCTTACGAGCAGTACTTC; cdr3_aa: CAWSRGTGPYEQYF
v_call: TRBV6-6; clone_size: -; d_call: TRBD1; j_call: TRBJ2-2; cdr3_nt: TGTGCCAGCAATTACAGGGGGCCGGGCGGGGAGCTGTTTTTT; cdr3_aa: CASNYRGPGGELFF
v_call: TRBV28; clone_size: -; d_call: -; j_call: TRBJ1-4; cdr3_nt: TGTGCCAGCTGGGGAGGGGTTAATGAAAAACTGTTTTTT; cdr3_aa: CASWGGVNEKLFF
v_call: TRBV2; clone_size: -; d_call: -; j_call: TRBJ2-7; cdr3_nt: TGTGCCAGCGCACTAGGGGGTTACGAGCAGTACTTC; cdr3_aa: CASALGGYEQYF
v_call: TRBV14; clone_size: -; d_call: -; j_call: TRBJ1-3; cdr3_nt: TGTGCCAGCAGCCAAGTAACAGGGGGAAACACCATATATTTT; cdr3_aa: CASSQVTGGNTIYF
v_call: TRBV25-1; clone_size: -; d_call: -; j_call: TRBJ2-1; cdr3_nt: TGTGCCAGCAGATTGTCGTATGAGCAGTTCTTC; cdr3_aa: CASRLSYEQFF
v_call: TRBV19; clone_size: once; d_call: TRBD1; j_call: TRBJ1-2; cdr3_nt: TGTGCCAGTAGTCGGACAGGGGGCCTTTATCCTAACTATGGCTACACCTTC; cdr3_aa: CASSRTGGLYPNYGYTF
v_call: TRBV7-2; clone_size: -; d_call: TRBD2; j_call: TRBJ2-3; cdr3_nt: TGTGCCAGCAGCTTAAGGCTGGCGGGAGGATGGGGTAGCACAGATACGCAGTATTTT; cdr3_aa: CASSLRLAGGWGSTDTQYF
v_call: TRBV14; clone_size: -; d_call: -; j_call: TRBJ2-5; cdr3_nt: TGTGCCAGCAGCCAGGGGGGTCGGGAGACCCAGTACTTC; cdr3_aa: CASSQGGRETQYF
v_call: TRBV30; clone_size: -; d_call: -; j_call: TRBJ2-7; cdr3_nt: TGTGCCTGGAGTGTAGTCAGTAAACATGGTGGGCAGTACTTC; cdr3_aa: CAWSVVSKHGGQYF
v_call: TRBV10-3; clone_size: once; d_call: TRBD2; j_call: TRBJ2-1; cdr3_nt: TGTGCCATCAGTGCCGTGGGGGACTACTCCATCGATGAGCAGTTCTTC; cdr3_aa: CAISAVGDYSIDEQFF
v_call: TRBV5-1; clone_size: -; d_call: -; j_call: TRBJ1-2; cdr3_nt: TGCGCCAGCAGCCCCGACAGCAACTATGGCTACACCTTC; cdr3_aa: CASSPDSNYGYTF
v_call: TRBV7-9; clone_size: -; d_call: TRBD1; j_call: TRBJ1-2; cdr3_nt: TGTGCCAGCAGCCAAGGGACAGGGGGTAATGGCTACACCTTC; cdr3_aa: CASSQGTGGNGYTF